This T cell receptor (beta chain) was identified during a study of cytomegalovirus exposure and HLA in healthy donors. The protocol was immunoSEQ multiplex PCR, while the TCRdb copy is restricted to in-frame clones and leaves out a portion. The data contain roughly 130,000 clones, 88% of them seen just once; the ten biggest clones take up 1.4%. CDR1 is MDHEN, CDR2 SYDVKM, per germline. Losses at the gene ends were 4 bases for V and 1 base for J; bases not matched to a gene: 12. The CDR3 totals 17 residues. Concerning this clone itself: Its antigen is as yet unknown.

Study-wide points: The tendency of first-cohort TCR clusters to co-occur in the 100 to 150 validation repertoires emerged from a later analysis. Usually a TCR sequence was rare, but some public TCRs were found in many donors.

This clonotype originated in a man aged 25 to 45 in good health and CMV-seronegative. V gene TRBV28 combines with J gene TRBJ2-7; 8 bases map to TRBD2. What was sequenced was PBMCs. This CDR3 reads CASSSPAGAHLSYEQYF. The CDR3 nucleotides are TGTGCCAGCAGTTCCCCAGCGGGAGCCCATCTATCCTACGAGCAGTACTTC.